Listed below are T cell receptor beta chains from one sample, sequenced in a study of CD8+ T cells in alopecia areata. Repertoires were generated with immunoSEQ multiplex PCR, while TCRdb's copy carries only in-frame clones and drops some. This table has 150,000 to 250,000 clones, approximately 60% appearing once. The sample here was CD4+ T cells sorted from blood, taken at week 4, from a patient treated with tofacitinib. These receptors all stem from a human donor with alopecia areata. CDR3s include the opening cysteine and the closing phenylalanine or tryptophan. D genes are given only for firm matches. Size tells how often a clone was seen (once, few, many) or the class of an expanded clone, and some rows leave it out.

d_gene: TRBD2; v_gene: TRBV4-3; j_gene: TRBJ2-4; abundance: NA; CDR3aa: CASSPLAGGHGKNIQYF; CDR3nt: TGCGCCAGCAGCCCACTAGCGGGGGGGCACGGCAAAAACATTCAGTACTTC
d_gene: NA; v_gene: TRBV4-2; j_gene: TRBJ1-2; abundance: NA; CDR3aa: CASSQDEGLNYGYTF; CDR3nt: TGTGCCAGCAGCCAAGATGAGGGGTTAAACTATGGCTACACCTTC
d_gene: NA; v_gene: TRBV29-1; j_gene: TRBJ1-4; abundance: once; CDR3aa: CSVVAQDGEKLFF; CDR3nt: TGCAGCGTTGTGGCACAGGATGGTGAAAAACTGTTTTTT
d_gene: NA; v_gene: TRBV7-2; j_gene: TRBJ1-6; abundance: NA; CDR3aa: CASSPWGQGQPLNSPLHF; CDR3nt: TGTGCCAGCAGCCCGTGGGGCCAGGGGCAACCCCTAAATTCACCCCTCCACTTT
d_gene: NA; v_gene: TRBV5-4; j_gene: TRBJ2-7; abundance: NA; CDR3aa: CASSFRGALYEQYF; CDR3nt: TGTGCCAGCAGCTTTCGGGGGGCTCTCTACGAGCAGTACTTC
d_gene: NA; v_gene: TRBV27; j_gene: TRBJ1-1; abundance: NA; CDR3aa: CASSFPGRVTEAFF; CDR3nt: TGTGCCAGCAGTTTCCCAGGGAGGGTCACTGAAGCTTTCTTT
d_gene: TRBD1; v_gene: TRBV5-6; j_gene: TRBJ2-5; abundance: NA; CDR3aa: CASSFQQGAETQYF; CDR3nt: TGTGCCAGCAGCTTTCAACAGGGGGCGGAGACCCAGTACTTC
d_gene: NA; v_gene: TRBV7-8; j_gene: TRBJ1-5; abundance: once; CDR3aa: CASSLGSRGGPQHF; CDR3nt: TGTGCCAGCAGCTTAGGGTCCCGGGGAGGGCCCCAGCATTTT
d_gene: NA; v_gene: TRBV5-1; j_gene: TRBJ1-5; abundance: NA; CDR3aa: CASSLGGQGVKHF; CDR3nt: TGCGCCAGCAGCTTGGGTGGGCAAGGGGTAAAGCATTTT
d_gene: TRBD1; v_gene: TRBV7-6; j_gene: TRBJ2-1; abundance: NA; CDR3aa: CASSFGQGDNEQFF; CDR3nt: TGTGCCAGCAGCTTTGGACAGGGGGACAATGAGCAGTTCTTC
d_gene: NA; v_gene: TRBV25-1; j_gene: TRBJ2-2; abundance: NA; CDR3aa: CAGPTGELFF; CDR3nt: TGTGCAGGCCCCACCGGGGAGCTGTTTTTT
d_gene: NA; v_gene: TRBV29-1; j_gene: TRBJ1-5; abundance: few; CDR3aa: CSVAEGSDPYSNQPQHF; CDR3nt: TGCAGCGTTGCCGAGGGCAGTGACCCTTATAGCAATCAGCCCCAGCATTTT
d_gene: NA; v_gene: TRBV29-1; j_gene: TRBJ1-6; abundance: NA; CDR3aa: CSVGRGFNSPLHF; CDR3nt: TGCAGCGTTGGGAGGGGATTTAATTCACCCCTCCACTTT
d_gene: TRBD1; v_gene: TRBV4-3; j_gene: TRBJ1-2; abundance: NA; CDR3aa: CASSPRRGGMGTGRYSGYTF; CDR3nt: TGCGCCAGCAGCCCAAGAAGAGGGGGAATGGGGACAGGGAGATACAGTGGCTACACCTTC
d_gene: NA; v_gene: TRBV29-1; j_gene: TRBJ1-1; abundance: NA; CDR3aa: CSVDVGGDTEAFF; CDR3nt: TGCAGCGTTGACGTTGGGGGCGACACTGAAGCTTTCTTT
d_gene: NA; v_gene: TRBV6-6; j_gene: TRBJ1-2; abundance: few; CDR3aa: CASSYDTYGYTF; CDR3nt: TGTGCCAGCAGTTACGACACCTATGGCTACACCTTC
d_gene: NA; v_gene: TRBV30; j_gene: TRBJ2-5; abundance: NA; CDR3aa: CAWSVQGETQYF; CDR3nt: TGTGCCTGGAGTGTACAGGGTGAGACCCAGTACTTC
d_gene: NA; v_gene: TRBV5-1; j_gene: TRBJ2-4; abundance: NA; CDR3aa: CASSLVSDPENIQYF; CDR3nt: TGCGCCAGCAGCTTGGTATCGGACCCTGAAAACATTCAGTACTTC
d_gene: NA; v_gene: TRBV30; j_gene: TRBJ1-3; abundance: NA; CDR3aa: CAWSTDSGNTIYF; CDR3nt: TGTGCCTGGAGTACAGACTCTGGAAACACCATATATTTT
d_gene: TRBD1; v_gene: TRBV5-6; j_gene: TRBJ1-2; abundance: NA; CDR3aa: CASSPIPGTEGRYYGYTF; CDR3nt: TGTGCCAGCAGCCCAATCCCGGGGACAGAAGGTCGTTACTATGGCTACACCTTC
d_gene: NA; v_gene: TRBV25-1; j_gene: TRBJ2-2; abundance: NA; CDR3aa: CASSEYPLRTGELFF; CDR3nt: TGTGCCAGCAGTGAATATCCCCTGAGGACCGGGGAGCTGTTTTTT